The 28 T cell receptor beta chains below were found in one sample sequenced in a study of T cells in Graves' hyperthyroidism and ophthalmopathy. RNA transcripts provided the source from which TCR beta CDR3 regions were amplified. A first-round RT-PCR of the TCR CDR3 used the HTBI primer set. TCRdb re-derived calls from the multiplex PCR reads in MiXCR, one entry per CDR3 protein. The sample yields 500,000 to 700,000 distinct CDR3 sequences, 16% seen once. The material sequenced was blood. These receptors were collected from a woman between 18 and 30 years old with Graves' hyperthyroidism.

The chain is built from TRBV27 and TRBJ1-4, with D tentatively TRBD1 (6 bases). Germline V gene lookup returns CDR1 MNHEY and CDR2 SMNVEV (reference sequence). The V and J ends lost 5 bases and 8 bases respectively, with 12 bases between them. The CDR3 loop spans 13 amino acids. Here the CDR3 reads CASSANTGEKLFF. As DNA, the CDR3 is TGTGCCAGCAGTGCTAATACAGGGGAAAAACTGTTTTTT.

This chain joins TRBV7-9 and TRBJ2-3; possibly TRBD1 for D (5 bases). From germline, CDR1 is SEHNR and CDR2 FQNEAQ (reference sequence). This CDR3 contains 13 residues. V gave up 2 bases and J gave up 5 bases, with 8 bases separating them. As DNA, the CDR3 is TGTGCCAGCAGCTTACAGGGAAAAGATACGCAGTATTTT. Translating gives CASSLQGKDTQYF.

This clonotype showed up just a few times. The V and J genes are TRBV5-1 and TRBJ2-3; the match to TRBD2 covers 8 bases. The J segment lost 2 bases and the V segment lost 5 bases, leaving 10 bases of the junction unmatched. Germline assignment: CDR1 SGHRS and CDR2 YFSETQ. CDR3 length: 16 residues. Here the CDR3 reads CASSSLADLLTDTQYF. The CDR3 DNA is TGCGCCAGCAGTTCACTAGCGGACCTACTCACAGATACGCAGTATTTT. Full variable domain (remainder filled in from reference TRBV5-1 and TRBJ2-3): KAGVTQTPRYLIKTRGQQVTLSCSPISGHRSVSWYQQTPGQGLQFLFEYFSETQRNKGNFPGRFSGRQFSNSRSEMNVSTLELGDSALYLCASSSLADLLTDTQYFGPGTRLTVL.

The chain links TRBV5-1 to TRBJ2-3; a weak D match, TRBD1 (6 bases). CDR1 is SGHRS, CDR2 YFSETQ, per germline. V shed 3 bases and J shed 2 bases, with 10 bases lying between them. The CDR3 covers 14 residues. Written as DNA, the CDR3 is TGCGCCAGCAGCTCAGGGGTAGCCACAGATACGCAGTATTTT. The encoded protein is CASSSGVATDTQYF.

This chain links TRBV12-5 with TRBJ2-1, with D perhaps being TRBD1 or TRBD2 (6 bases each). The V end was cut by 2 bases, the J end by 7 bases, with 24 bases between. In germline, CDR1 is LGHNT, CDR2 FRNRAP. The CDR3 contains 18 residues. CDR3 protein: CASGLYTIGGGRRNEQFF. As DNA, the CDR3 is TGTGCTAGTGGTTTGTATACCATTGGAGGGGGGCGTCGAAATGAGCAGTTCTTC.

This clonotype has just a few counts. As DNA, the CDR3 is TGTGCCAGCAGCTTTGCTCGGGTCGATGGTGGCTACACCTTC. Residues: CASSFARVDGGYTF. The chain carries TRBV11-3 and TRBJ1-2; D unclear. Germline V gene sequence: CDR1 SGHNT, CDR2 YENEEA. CDR3 length: 14 residues. The germline V and J ends were trimmed by 3 bases and 7 bases, with 15 bases remaining between them.

This clonotype appeared many times. The chain carries TRBV28 and TRBJ2-7; D not resolved. This CDR3 has 14 amino acids. The ends were cut back, 2 bases at V and 0 bases at J, with 8 bases in the middle. Germline V gene data show CDR1 as MDHEN and CDR2 as SYDVKM. This CDR3 reads CASSLGPDSYEQYF. DNA for the CDR3: TGTGCCAGCAGTTTAGGTCCCGACTCCTACGAGCAGTACTTC.

The chain joins TRBV28 to TRBJ1-2; 7 bases fit TRBD1. Germline trimming cut 5 bases from V and 8 bases from J; bases unmatched to any gene: 8. Germline V CDR1 and CDR2: MDHEN, SYDVKM. This CDR3 contains 13 residues. The CDR3 loop reads CASSRQGFEGYTF. DNA for the CDR3: TGTGCCAGCAGTCGACAGGGATTCGAGGGCTACACCTTC.

This clonotype was seen repeatedly, ten times or more. The rearrangement joins TRBV20-1 to TRBJ2-7; 9 bases agree with TRBD1. V gave up 5 bases and J gave up 5 bases; unmatched junction bases: 7. From germline, CDR1 is DFQATT and CDR2 SNEGSKA (reference sequence). The CDR3 extends over 13 amino acids. The CDR3, as DNA: TGCAGTGCTCGGACAGGGGTAAACGACGAGCAGTACTTC. Translation gives CSARTGVNDEQYF.

Note on this clonotype: With a much larger clone just one base away, this may be a read error. The genes are TRBV7-9 and TRBJ2-3, with D unclear. The CDR3 covers 16 residues. Germline assignment: CDR1 SEHNR and CDR2 FQNEAQ (reference sequence). With 5 bases removed from V and 3 bases from J, the gap between germline ends came to 18 bases. For the CDR3, the DNA is TGTGCCAGCAGCACCCGGGTCCCGAGGAGTACAGATACGCAGTATTTT. The encoded protein is CASSTRVPRSTDTQYF. Full variable domain (outside the CDR3, taken from reference TRBV7-9 and TRBJ2-3): DTGVSQNPRHKITKRGQNVTFRCDPISEHNRLYWYRQTLGQGPEFLTYFQNEAQLEKSRLLSDRFSAERPKGSFSTLEIQRTEQGDSAMYLCASSTRVPRSTDTQYFGPGTRLTVL.

Many counts were recorded for this clonotype. The chain uses TRBV18 and TRBJ2-7; D is possibly TRBD1 or TRBD2 (5 bases each). The V end was cut by 2 bases, the J end by 2 bases, with 10 bases between. This CDR3 region has 14 residues. CDR1 is KGHSH, CDR2 LQKENI, per germline. The CDR3 DNA follows: TGTGCCAGCTCACCAGGGACGGCAGCCTACGAGCAGTACTTC. Its protein product is CASSPGTAAYEQYF.

At least ten counts were recorded for this clonotype. The chain couples TRBV5-6 to TRBJ1-2; 7 bases map to TRBD1. Germline V gives CDR1 SGHDT, CDR2 YYEEEE. V lost 4 bases and J lost 6; bases outside the gene matches: 15. The CDR3 is 16 amino acids. CDR3 sequence reads: CASSGTLIQGKDGYTF. In nucleotides, the CDR3 is TGTGCCAGCAGCGGTACATTGATACAGGGGAAGGATGGCTACACCTTC. Drawing the rest from reference TRBV5-6 and TRBJ1-2, the complete variable domain is DAGVTQSPTHLIKTRGQQVTLRCSPKSGHDTVSWYQQALGQGPQFIFQYYEEEERQRGNFPDRFSGHQFPNYSSELNVNALLLGDSALYLCASSGTLIQGKDGYTFGSGTRLTVV.

The chain is built from TRBV24-1 and TRBJ2-1; D remains unclear. With 5 bases removed from V and 5 bases from J, the gap between germline ends came to 15 bases. Germline lookup yields CDR1 KGHDR and CDR2 SFDVKD. CDR3 length: 15 residues. The CDR3 spells CATSGATKNDNEQFF. DNA of the CDR3: TGTGCCACCAGTGGGGCCACCAAGAATGACAATGAGCAGTTCTTC.

This clonotype was counted at least ten times. This chain links TRBV20-1 with TRBJ2-1; TRBD2 aligns across 12 bases. Germline assignment: CDR1 DFQATT and CDR2 SNEGSKA (reference sequence). J lost 7 bases, V lost 6 bases, and 7 bases had no gene match. This CDR3 has 14 amino acids. The CDR3 spells CSAQTSGGLNEQFF. Written as DNA, the CDR3 is TGCAGTGCCCAGACTAGCGGGGGTCTTAATGAGCAGTTCTTC.

The chain combines TRBV5-6 with TRBJ1-1; 7 bases map to TRBD1. J gave up 5 bases and V 4 bases, and 20 bases lay outside the gene matches. This CDR3 comprises 18 residues. From germline, CDR1 is SGHDT and CDR2 YYEEEE. The CDR3 coding sequence is TGTGCCAGCAGCCCGGGGTGGGGACAGCTAAGCCCGGGGACTGAAGCTTTCTTT. It is translated as CASSPGWGQLSPGTEAFF.

This clonotype appeared a few times. The chain carries TRBV10-2 and TRBJ1-2, with TRBD1 identical over 7 bases. The CDR3 extends over 15 amino acids. CDR1 is WSHSY and CDR2 is SAAADI in the germline V gene. V dropped 2 bases and J dropped 4; count of bases not matched to a gene: 7. CDR3 loop: CASSEISGGVYGYTF. For the CDR3, the DNA is TGCGCCAGCAGTGAGATATCAGGGGGAGTCTATGGCTACACCTTC.

In its sample, this clonotype was seen many times. CDR3 sequence reads: CASSARGTDTEAFF. CDR3 nucleotides: TGTGCCAGCAGTGCCAGGGGGACGGACACTGAAGCTTTCTTT. J is TRBJ1-1 and V is TRBV28; TRBD1 matches 7 bases. The germline gives CDR1 MDHEN, CDR2 SYDVKM. This CDR3 is built from 14 residues. V lost 5 bases and J lost 3; bases outside the gene matches: 6.

This clonotype was seen a few times. V and J are TRBV18 and TRBJ2-7; D gene uncertain. Trimming removed 3 bases at V and 0 bases at J, with 9 bases between. This CDR3 has 14 residues. Germline V gives CDR1 KGHSH, CDR2 LQKENI. The CDR3 region has the DNA TGTGCCAGCTCACCGGGGATCCCCTCCTACGAGCAGTACTTC. This sequence encodes CASSPGIPSYEQYF.

This clonotype was seen many times. V is TRBV20-1 and J is TRBJ1-1; D unclear. The V end was cut by 2 bases, the J end by 1 base, with 8 bases between. The CDR3 has 13 residues. The germline V gene has CDR1 DFQATT and CDR2 SNEGSKA (reference sequence). The CDR3 sequence is CSARRGWNTEAFF. CDR3 in DNA: TGCAGTGCTAGACGGGGTTGGAACACTGAAGCTTTCTTT.

This chain joins TRBV27 and TRBJ1-5; unclear D gene. The germline gives CDR1 MNHEY, CDR2 SMNVEV (reference sequence). V was trimmed by 6 bases and J by 0 bases, leaving 6 bases between them. The CDR3 sequence is 13 residues long. The CDR3 DNA reads TGTGCCAGCAGAAAAAATAGCAATCAGCCCCAGCATTTT. The encoded protein is CASRKNSNQPQHF.

This clonotype was found many times. The CDR3 DNA reads as TGTGCCAGCAGGAGACTAGTTCCGACCTCCTACGAGCAGTACTTC. Its protein product is CASRRLVPTSYEQYF. The chain joins TRBV27 to TRBJ2-7; possible D gene TRBD2, 6 bases. CDR1 and CDR2 from the germline V gene are MNHEY and SMNVEV (reference sequence). This CDR3 contains 15 residues. The V end was cut by 6 bases, the J end by 0 bases, with 15 bases between.

This clonotype was counted ten times or more. This chain links TRBV2 with TRBJ1-3, with D tentatively TRBD1 (5 bases). This CDR3 region has 16 residues. The V end lost 6 bases, the J end lost 0 bases, and 15 bases lay between the germline ends. CDR1 SNHLY and CDR2 FYNNEI come from the germline V gene. The CDR3 coding sequence is TGTGCCAGCAGGGCCTTATCGGGACTCTCTGGAAACACCATATATTTT. Translated: CASRALSGLSGNTIYF.

Of note for this clonotype: A junction boundary mismatches the germline segment, possibly from a read error. The chain uses TRBV20-1 and TRBJ1-1, with 9 bases fitting TRBD1. This CDR3 is built from 11 residues. In germline, CDR1 is DFQATT, CDR2 SNEGSKA (reference sequence). CDR3 in amino acids: CSANFRDRASF. DNA for the CDR3: TGCAGTGCCAACTTCCGGGACAGGGCTTCCTTT.

The V gene is TRBV10-1, the J gene TRBJ2-1; D might be TRBD2 (5 bases). CDR3 size: 13 residues. V dropped 2 bases and J dropped 7 bases, with 9 bases sitting between them. Germline CDR1 is WNHNN and CDR2 is SYGVQD (reference sequence). The DNA for the CDR3 is TGCGCCAGCAGTGAGGAGGGCCGGAATGAGCAGTTCTTC. This encodes CASSEEGRNEQFF.

There are a few counts of this clonotype. V gene TRBV2 combines with J gene TRBJ2-7, with D possibly TRBD1 on 5 matching bases. Germline CDR1 SNHLY, CDR2 FYNNEI. The CDR3 sequence is 13 residues long. Trimming cost V 8 bases and J 5 bases, with 16 bases left between them. In nucleotides, the CDR3 is TGTGCCAGCTCACAGGTGACAACCCACGAGCAGTACTTC. Residues: CASSQVTTHEQYF.

Ten or more counts support this clonotype. This chain joins TRBV12-3 or TRBV12-4 and TRBJ2-7; 10 nucleotides align to TRBD2. Losses at the gene ends were 8 bases for V and 5 bases for J; bases not matched to a gene: 9. The CDR3 sequence is 14 residues long. DNA for the CDR3: TGTGCCAGCGCCGGGACTAGCGATTCCAACGAGCAGTACTTC. Its protein product is CASAGTSDSNEQYF.

This rearrangement joins TRBV6-1 to TRBJ1-5, with D hard to call. CDR1 and CDR2 (germline): MNHNS, SASEGT. Trimming cost V 7 bases and J 2 bases, with 15 bases left between them. The CDR3 contains 15 residues. The CDR3 protein is CASTPMGLGNQPQHF. CDR3 nucleotide sequence: TGTGCCAGCACTCCCATGGGCCTGGGCAATCAGCCCCAGCATTTT.

This clonotype has only a few counts. The chain links TRBV7-9 to TRBJ2-7; 7 nucleotides align to TRBD1. V shed 4 bases and J 3 bases; nucleotides not matched to a gene: 6. Germline CDR1 and CDR2: SEHNR and FQNEAQ (reference sequence). This CDR3 region has 14 residues. CDR3 region: CASSSDRSHYEQYF. The CDR3 DNA follows: TGTGCCAGCAGCTCGGACAGGTCCCACTACGAGCAGTACTTC.